The 13 T cell receptor beta chains listed next were all sequenced from one sample in a study of blood T cell repertoires in COVID-19. Profiling relied on immunoSEQ multiplex PCR, and the TCRdb table lists in-frame clones only, not all of them. The data contain around 120,000 clones, more than 75% of them singletons. The sequencing sample was made of peripheral blood. The receptors come from a human donor in a cohort sampled during active COVID-19.

The rearrangement uses TRBV6-6 and TRBJ1-4; D is uncertain. The V end was cut by 6 bases, the J end by 0 bases, with 11 bases between. Germline V gene data show CDR1 as MNHNY and CDR2 as SVGAGI (reference sequence). The CDR3 extends over 15 amino acids. CDR3 sequence (DNA): TGTGCCAGCAGCCCCCGAGGGCCAACTAATGAAAAACTGTTTTTT. The encoded protein is CASSPRGPTNEKLFF.

This clone was seen once. The chain links TRBV7-8 to TRBJ2-1; 10 nucleotides agree with TRBD2. V was pared by 5 bases and J by 4 bases, with 8 bases of the junction left unmatched. The length of the CDR3 is 16 residues. Germline lookup yields CDR1 SGHVS and CDR2 FQNEAQ. In nucleotides, the CDR3 is TGTGCCAGCAGCCCCTACAGACTAGCGGGTTACAATGAGCAGTTCTTC. As protein: CASSPYRLAGYNEQFF.

The rearrangement joins TRBV3-1 (or the pseudogene TRBV3-2) to TRBJ2-1; possible D gene TRBD2, 5 bases. Germline assignment: CDR1 LGHDT and CDR2 YNNKEL (reference sequence). The germline V and J ends were trimmed by 0 bases and 0 bases, with 6 bases remaining between them. The CDR3 consists of 15 residues. The CDR3 protein is CASSQEGSSYNEQFF. The CDR3 DNA reads as TGTGCCAGCAGCCAAGAGGGGAGCTCCTACAATGAGCAGTTCTTC.

The V call is TRBV14, the J call TRBJ2-1; 7 bases align to TRBD2. Germline V gene lookup returns CDR1 SGHDN and CDR2 FVKESK. CDR3 length: 15 amino acids. V shed 0 bases and J 10 bases; nucleotides not matched to a gene: 9. CDR3: CASSQDGASGQEQFF. In DNA form, the CDR3 reads TGTGCCAGCAGCCAAGATGGGGCTAGCGGCCAAGAGCAGTTCTTC.

The rearrangement links TRBV18 to TRBJ2-2; TRBD1 aligns across 8 bases. This CDR3 is built from 16 residues. V lost 2 bases to trimming and J lost 7 bases; unmatched junction nucleotides: 9. CDR1 is KGHSH, CDR2 LQKENI, per germline. CDR3 region: CASSPSLDRVIGELFF. The CDR3 DNA follows: TGTGCCAGCTCACCATCCCTGGACAGGGTCATCGGGGAGCTGTTTTTT.

CDR3 loop: CASSPRSTSGGTGELFF. The CDR3 DNA is TGTGCCAGCAGCCCGCGCTCGACTAGCGGGGGAACCGGGGAGCTGTTTTTT. V is TRBV9 and J is TRBJ2-2; 12 positions agree with TRBD2. The CDR3 totals 17 residues. V dropped 4 bases and J dropped 5; count of bases not matched to a gene: 9. CDR1 and CDR2 (germline): SGDLS, YYNGEE.

Concerning this clone: This specimen includes other DNA sequences encoding the same CDR3. The rearrangement uses TRBV10-1 and TRBJ2-1, with 8 bases aligning to TRBD1. Germline CDR1 is WNHNN and CDR2 is SYGVQD (reference sequence). The trim removed 8 bases at V and 6 bases at J, leaving 6 bases unmatched. The CDR3 totals 13 residues. CDR3 loop: CASSDRGGNEQFF. The CDR3 DNA is TGCGCCAGCTCCGACAGGGGAGGCAATGAGCAGTTCTTC.

This sequence joins TRBV28 and TRBJ2-2; 9 bases align to TRBD2. The V gene's germline CDR1 is MDHEN and CDR2 SYDVKM. V gave up 3 bases and J gave up 1 base; unmatched junction bases: 0. This CDR3 region has 15 residues. Here the CDR3 reads CASSFSGGNTGELFF. The DNA of the CDR3 is TGTGCCAGCAGTTTTAGCGGGGGGAACACCGGGGAGCTGTTTTTT.

This chain uses TRBV19 with TRBJ2-1, with D tentatively TRBD2 (5 bases). Germline V CDR1 and CDR2: LNHDA, SQIVND (reference sequence). The V gene lost 6 bases and the J gene lost 0 bases, with 9 bases spanning the gap. This CDR3 is built from 14 residues. The CDR3 sequence is CASRQRASYNEQFF. The CDR3, as DNA: TGTGCCAGTAGACAGAGGGCCTCCTACAATGAGCAGTTCTTC. Drawing the rest from reference TRBV19 and TRBJ2-1, the complete variable domain is DGGITQSPKYLFRKEGQNVTLSCEQNLNHDAMYWYRQDPGQGLRLIYYSQIVNDFQKGDIAEGYSVSREKKESFPLTVTSAQKNPTAFYLCASRQRASYNEQFFGPGTRLTVL.

The chain links TRBV27 to TRBJ2-2; perhaps TRBD2 as D (6 bases). The CDR3 has 15 residues. Trimming removed 6 bases from V and 6 bases from J, with 17 bases in between. Germline CDR1 and CDR2: MNHEY and SMNVEV (reference sequence). The CDR3 loop reads CASSTIGSIAGELFF. CDR3 in DNA: TGTGCCAGCAGCACAATCGGGAGCATCGCCGGGGAGCTGTTTTTT.

The chain has TRBV4-1 and TRBJ2-2; no clear D gene. The CDR3 sequence is 15 residues long. CDR1 and CDR2 from the germline V gene are MGHRA and YSYEKL. The V end lost 3 bases, the J end lost 4 bases, and 12 bases lay between the germline ends. The CDR3 loop reads CASSHPARRTGELFF. CDR3 coding DNA: TGCGCCAGCAGCCACCCCGCGCGCCGCACCGGGGAGCTGTTTTTT.

The CDR3 DNA is TGTGCCAGCAGCTTAGCGGTGTTGCTAGCGGGGTCCTACGAGCAGTACTTC. Protein product: CASSLAVLLAGSYEQYF. The chain uses TRBV7-8 and TRBJ2-7, with 9 bases aligning to TRBD2. The ends lost 0 bases at V and 1 base at J; junction bases unmatched: 7. The length of the CDR3 is 17 residues. CDR1 is SGHVS and CDR2 is FQNEAQ in the germline V gene.

V gene TRBV10-1 combines with J gene TRBJ2-7; 10 bases are a match to TRBD2. The CDR3 covers 15 residues. Germline trimming cut 2 bases from V and 3 bases from J; bases unmatched to any gene: 4. Germline V gene lookup returns CDR1 WNHNN and CDR2 SYGVQD (reference sequence). DNA of the CDR3: TGCGCCAGCAGTGAGGGACTAGCGGAGATCTACGAGCAGTACTTC. This encodes CASSEGLAEIYEQYF.